The sequence of this T cell receptor beta chain was determined in a study of T cell responses to AZD1222 COVID-19 vaccine (dated by TCRdb to the early 2020s). A note on the overall study: TCR sequencing was performed for 230 to 250 trial participants, of whom about 200 were given two doses of AZD1222 and around 26 were given two doses of MenACWY control vaccine. Enrollment into the trials was organized by age into subgroups of 18-55, 56-69 and 70-plus years, and those subgroups contained 148, 28 and 57 TCR-sequenced participants, respectively. General findings and caveats noted by the study authors: Participants were mostly white British, with more females than males. The authors suggested clonal diversity may have been underestimated. After two AZD1222 doses, spike-specific TCR breadth and depth were significantly higher than at day 0 and than in MenACWY recipients. Conclusions about previously exposed vaccinees were limited because only six AZD1222 recipients were SARS-CoV-2 seropositive at baseline. In the small 56-69-year group, the increase in depth fell short of significance, most likely because of low power. The whole spike protein was spanned by vaccine-associated CD4 TCRs, and dominant responses were seen in regions 160-218 and 743-854. Nearly half of unique spike-specific TCRs reportedly recognized epitopes outside regions mutated in the B.1.351 and B.1.1.7 variants. Because no day 14 peak-response samples were available, repertoires were characterized only after the peak T cell response.

The CDR3 regions of human TCRbeta chains were subjected to immunosequencing. On the study's bioinformatics: Repertoire TCRs were matched against a reference library of SARS-CoV-2-specific TCRs generated with the MIRA antigen-specificity platform. Breadth meant the fraction of unique TCRs that were SARS-CoV-2-associated, whereas depth meant the fraction of total T cells that were SARS-CoV-2-associated. Using the MIRA data, each spike-specific TCR was mapped to the spike region that the TCR reacts to and placed in a CD4 or CD8 class. Log10-transformed breadth and depth values were compared by one-way ANOVA with Sidak's multiple comparisons tests. TCRdb took over this immuneACCESS table, retaining in-frame rearrangements with V and J assigned. Such tables are incomplete; in checked studies, under half of the missing clones stem from an unresolved V gene, and the remainder is unexplained. The DNA gave D and trimming, while V, J and clone size come from that table. This sample is represented by tens of thousands of clones; roughly 86% of them were singletons. The ten largest clonotypes hold roughly 2.8% of the sample.

Note on this clone: Its antigen is still unknown. Base qualities were left out, and no much larger clone turns up one base away.

The label giving this sample's time point can be read as: baseline before first vaccination. This specimen's treatment or condition label, per the study, means: meningococcal conjugate vaccine given as trial control. Samples from vaccinated people were obtained from the UK trials COV001 and COV002, which included a single-blind randomized controlled phase 2/3 trial of AZD1222 (ChAdOx1 nCoV-19) in healthy adults. For TCRbeta chain sequencing, PBMC samples were collected from trial participants at day 0 and at day 28 after the second dose. Its CDR3 holds 11 amino acids, cysteine through phenylalanine. The DNA shown is the 33-base CDR3, in frame from base 1. Trimming removed 6 bases from V and 8 bases from J, leaving 10 bases between the germline ends. For CDR1 and CDR2, the germline V gene lists SGHVS and FQNEAQ.

The sequenced sample was peripheral blood, obtained on day 0 of MenACWY control vaccination. The sequence joins TRBV7-8 to TRBJ1-2; possibly the D gene is TRBD1, per 6 matching bases. The source of this sequence is an adult in good health. Here is the DNA: TGTGCCAGCAGTAGGGGGGACGGCTACACCTTC. Its protein is CASSRGDGYTF.